The 21 T cell receptor beta chains below come from one sample, sequenced in a study of CD4+ T cells in melanoma. The method was immunoSEQ multiplex PCR; TCRdb's version includes in-frame clones alone and lacks a portion of them. Among roughly 60,000 clones listed, 60% to 75% were seen once. The specimen was tumor tissue. These receptors all come from a human donor with melanoma.

Here the CDR3 reads CASSSGLWTGKIEQFF. The CDR3 DNA is TGTGCCAGCAGCTCCGGACTTTGGACAGGGAAGATTGAGCAGTTCTTC. The chain employs TRBV7-9 and TRBJ2-1; TRBD1 aligns across 8 bases. The CDR3 covers 16 residues. Losses at the gene ends were 4 bases for V and 9 bases for J; bases not matched to a gene: 14. Germline V gene sequence: CDR1 SEHNR, CDR2 FQNEAQ (reference sequence).

The chain links TRBV6-5 to TRBJ2-1; the D gene is possibly TRBD1 (6 bases). V lost 6 bases and J 7 bases, leaving 16 bases between the germline ends. The CDR3 contains 14 residues. The germline V gene has CDR1 MNHEY and CDR2 SVGAGI. The CDR3 sequence is CASRLGAPWNEQFF. The CDR3 nucleotides read TGTGCCAGCAGATTGGGGGCCCCGTGGAATGAGCAGTTCTTC.

This clone showed up just once. This CDR3 reads CASSLIAGGTDTQYF. DNA of the CDR3: TGTGCCAGTAGTTTGATAGCGGGGGGGACAGATACGCAGTATTTT. This rearrangement joins TRBV19 to TRBJ2-3; 11 bases agree with TRBD2. After removal of 5 bases from V and 3 bases from J, the junction contained 4 bases not matched to a gene. The CDR3 is 15 residues long. The germline V gene encodes CDR1 LNHDA and CDR2 SQIVND (reference sequence).

This clone was detected ten times or more. The chain recombines TRBV11-3 with TRBJ1-2, with D perhaps matching TRBD1 (5 bases). This CDR3 spans 15 amino acids. V gave up 5 bases and J gave up 0 bases, with 13 bases separating them. Germline-derived CDR1 and CDR2 are SGHNT and YENEEA. The CDR3: CASSLGGKPNYGYTF. The CDR3 DNA reads TGTGCCAGCAGCCTCGGGGGAAAACCTAACTATGGCTACACCTTC.

This chain connects TRBV18 to TRBJ2-2; D possibly corresponds to TRBD1 (7 bases). Germline V gene lookup returns CDR1 KGHSH and CDR2 LQKENI. The CDR3 extends over 16 amino acids. V was clipped by 3 bases and J by 0 bases, with 11 bases between them. This chain's CDR3 is CASSPQGGANTGELFF. CDR3 bases: TGTGCCAGCTCACCCCAGGGGGGCGCGAACACCGGGGAGCTGTTTTTT.

The chain recombines TRBV6-1 with TRBJ1-1; the D is unclear. V shed 7 bases and J shed 0 bases, with 12 bases lying between them. The CDR3 consists of 14 residues. CDR1 and CDR2 (germline): MNHNS, SASEGT. CDR3 sequence (DNA): TGTGCCAGCAAGAATGTGCTTATGAACACTGAAGCTTTCTTT. Protein product: CASKNVLMNTEAFF.

The rearrangement links TRBV19 to TRBJ1-5; no clear D. Germline CDR1 reads LNHDA; CDR2 reads SQIVND (reference sequence). The CDR3 length is 14 residues. Trimming stripped 3 bases from V and 0 bases from J, with 6 bases between. The chain's CDR3 is CASSISHSNQPQHF. The CDR3, as DNA: TGTGCCAGTAGTATCAGTCATAGCAATCAGCCCCAGCATTTT.

The rearrangement links TRBV6-6 to TRBJ1-1; 8 bases map to TRBD1. The CDR3 spans 14 residues. CDR1 is MNHNY, CDR2 SVGAGI, per germline (reference sequence). V lost 4 bases, J lost 6 bases, and 7 bases stayed unmatched. The CDR3 sequence: CASSFLQGEAEAFF. The DNA of the CDR3 is TGTGCCAGCAGTTTTCTACAGGGGGAGGCTGAAGCTTTCTTT.

The chain has TRBV7-9 and TRBJ2-7; 9 nucleotides agree with TRBD1. Per germline, CDR1 SEHNR and CDR2 FQNEAQ (reference sequence). V gave up 4 bases and J gave up 5 bases; unmatched junction bases: 6. This CDR3 is built from 14 residues. The CDR3 here is CASSSTGGLNEQYF. CDR3 coding DNA: TGTGCCAGCAGCTCTACAGGGGGCCTCAACGAGCAGTACTTC.

The V call is TRBV9, the J call TRBJ2-1; D might be TRBD1 (5 bases). Germline CDR1 SGDLS, CDR2 YYNGEE. The CDR3 totals 13 residues. Trimming shortened V by 3 bases and J by 4 bases, and 8 bases separated the two germline ends. CDR3 sequence reads: CASSDDSYNEQFF. CDR3 bases: TGTGCCAGCAGCGACGACAGTTACAATGAGCAGTTCTTC.

The J gene is TRBJ1-1, the V gene TRBV19; 7 positions agree with TRBD1. This CDR3 has 17 amino acids. J was trimmed by 1 base and V by 5 bases; bases with no gene match: 13. From germline, CDR1 is LNHDA and CDR2 SQIVND (reference sequence). This CDR3 reads CASSHLPGTDSNTEAFF. The CDR3 DNA is TGTGCCAGTAGTCACTTACCCGGGACAGACTCGAACACTGAAGCTTTCTTT.

In this sample, this clone turned up once. The rearrangement links TRBV13 to TRBJ2-7; 10 nucleotides align to TRBD1. Germline CDR1 PRHDT, CDR2 FYEKMQ (reference sequence). The V segment lost 5 bases and the J segment 2 bases; nucleotides outside the gene matches: 6. This CDR3 region has 15 residues. The CDR3 DNA reads as TGTGCCAGCAGCCCCAGGGACAGGGGAACCTACGAGCAGTACTTC. Translating gives CASSPRDRGTYEQYF.

The rearrangement uses TRBV7-8 and TRBJ1-3, with D maybe TRBD1 (6 bases). V was clipped by 5 bases and J by 0 bases, with 14 bases between them. Germline V gene sequence: CDR1 SGHVS, CDR2 FQNEAQ. The CDR3 is made up of 16 amino acids. The CDR3 region has the DNA TGTGCCAGCAGCGCCCAAACAGGGTACTCTGGAAACACCATATATTTT. This sequence encodes CASSAQTGYSGNTIYF.

This clone was counted between two and nine times. The chain employs TRBV19 and TRBJ1-5, with D unresolved. Between the trimmed V and J ends, which lost 3 bases and 3 bases, there was a span of 12 bases. The CDR3 has 15 amino acids. Germline values: CDR1 LNHDA, CDR2 SQIVND (reference sequence). The CDR3 DNA is TGTGCCAGTAGTATTATCGACCGTCCCAATCAGCCCCAGCATTTT. Protein product: CASSIIDRPNQPQHF.

This chain links TRBV29-1 with TRBJ1-2; weak D call: TRBD1 (6 bases). The V gene lost 4 bases and the J gene lost 10 bases, with 13 bases spanning the gap. The germline V gene encodes CDR1 SQVTM and CDR2 ANQGSEA. CDR3 length equals 11 residues. Written as DNA, the CDR3 is TGCAGCGTTGGGGGACAAGGCTACTACACCTTC. Translated: CSVGGQGYYTF.

V gene TRBV7-3 combines with J gene TRBJ2-2; no definite D call. Germline CDR1 SGHTA, CDR2 FQGTGA. The ends were cut back, 2 bases at V and 5 bases at J, with 6 bases in the middle. CDR3 length equals 13 residues. The DNA of the CDR3 is TGTGCCAGCAGCTTATATACAACCGGGGAGCTGTTTTTT. Residues: CASSLYTTGELFF.

The V and J genes are TRBV7-9 and TRBJ2-1; D perhaps matches TRBD2 (6 bases). V lost 1 base, J lost 10 bases, and 11 bases lay in between. This CDR3 comprises 13 residues. Germline-derived CDR1 and CDR2 are SEHNR and FQNEAQ (reference sequence). CDR3 protein: CASSLVAGYEQFF. CDR3 DNA sequence: TGTGCCAGCAGCTTAGTGGCGGGATACGAGCAGTTCTTC.

V gene TRBV19 combines with J gene TRBJ2-3; TRBD1 is a possible D gene (6 bases). The CDR3 totals 15 residues. Between the trimmed V and J ends, which lost 0 bases and 0 bases, there was a span of 7 bases. Germline CDR1 reads LNHDA; CDR2 reads SQIVND (reference sequence). The CDR3 reads CASSIDRGSTDTQYF. The CDR3 coding sequence is TGTGCCAGTAGTATAGACAGGGGAAGCACAGATACGCAGTATTTT.

The chain is built from TRBV9 and TRBJ2-3, with 10 bases aligning to TRBD1. The CDR3 is made up of 18 amino acids. Germline V gives CDR1 SGDLS, CDR2 YYNGEE. After removal of 5 bases from V and 2 bases from J, the junction contained 14 bases not matched to a gene. The CDR3, as DNA: TGTGCCAGCAGTGCCGGGACAGGGGCCCGCCCGATCACAGATACGCAGTATTTT. The encoded protein is CASSAGTGARPITDTQYF.

The V and J genes are TRBV7-4 and TRBJ1-6, with TRBD1 matching over 7 bases. The CDR3 is made up of 15 amino acids. V was pared by 1 base and J by 6 bases, with 3 bases of the junction left unmatched. Germline-derived CDR1 and CDR2 are SGHVT and SQSDAQ. The CDR3 is CASSLGDSPNSPLHF. The CDR3 coding sequence is TGTGCCAGCAGCTTAGGGGACAGCCCTAATTCACCCCTCCACTTT.

This clone was detected a few times. V usage is TRBV7-3 and J usage is TRBJ2-7; D gene uncertain. Between the trimmed V and J ends, which lost 2 bases and 0 bases, there was a span of 14 bases. This CDR3 is 16 amino acids long. The germline V gene encodes CDR1 SGHTA and CDR2 FQGTGA. The CDR3 spells CASSLALALLSYEQYF. The CDR3 DNA is TGTGCCAGCAGCTTAGCGCTGGCCCTCCTCTCCTACGAGCAGTACTTC.